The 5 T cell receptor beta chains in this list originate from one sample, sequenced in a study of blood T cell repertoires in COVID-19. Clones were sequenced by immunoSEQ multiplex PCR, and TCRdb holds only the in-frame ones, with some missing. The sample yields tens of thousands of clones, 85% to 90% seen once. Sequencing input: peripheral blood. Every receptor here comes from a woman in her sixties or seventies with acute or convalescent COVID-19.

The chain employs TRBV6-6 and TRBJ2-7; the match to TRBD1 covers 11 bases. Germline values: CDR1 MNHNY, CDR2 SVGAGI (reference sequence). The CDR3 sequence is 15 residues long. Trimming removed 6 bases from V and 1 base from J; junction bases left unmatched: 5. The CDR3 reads CASRGTGGKSYEQYV. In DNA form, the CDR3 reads TGTGCCAGCAGAGGGACAGGGGGAAAATCCTACGAGCAGTACGTC.

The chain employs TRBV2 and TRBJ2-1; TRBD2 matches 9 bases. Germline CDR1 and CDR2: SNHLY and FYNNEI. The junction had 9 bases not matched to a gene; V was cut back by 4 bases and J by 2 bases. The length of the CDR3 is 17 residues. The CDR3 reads CASSGRVSGGAYNEQFF. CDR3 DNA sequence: TGTGCCAGCAGTGGGCGGGTTAGCGGGGGCGCCTACAATGAGCAGTTCTTC.

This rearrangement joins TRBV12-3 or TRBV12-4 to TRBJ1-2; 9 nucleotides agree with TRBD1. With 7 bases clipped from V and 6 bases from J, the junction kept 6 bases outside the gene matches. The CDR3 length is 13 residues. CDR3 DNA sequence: TGTGCCAGCACTCAGCGACAGGGGGATGGCTACACCTTC. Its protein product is CASTQRQGDGYTF.

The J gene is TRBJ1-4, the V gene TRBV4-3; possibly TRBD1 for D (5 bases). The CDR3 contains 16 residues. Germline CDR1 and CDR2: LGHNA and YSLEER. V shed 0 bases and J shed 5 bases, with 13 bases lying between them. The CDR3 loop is CASSQDPAGQNEKLFF. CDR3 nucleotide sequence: TGCGCCAGCAGCCAAGACCCGGCAGGGCAGAATGAAAAACTGTTTTTT.

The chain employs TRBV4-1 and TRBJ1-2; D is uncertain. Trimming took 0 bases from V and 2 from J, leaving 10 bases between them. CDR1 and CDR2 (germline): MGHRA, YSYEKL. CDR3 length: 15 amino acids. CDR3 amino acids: CASSQDRQVNYGYTF. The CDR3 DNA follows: TGCGCCAGCAGCCAAGATAGGCAGGTAAACTATGGCTACACCTTC.